These 21 T cell receptor beta chains share one sample of origin, sequenced in a study of cytomegalovirus exposure and HLA in healthy donors. PCR employed 60 Vbeta and 13 Jbeta primers. The assay was immunoSEQ multiplex PCR, and TCRdb's table has in-frame clones only and misses some. The table has about 170,000 clones, roughly 81% seen once. Material for sequencing was PBMCs. These receptors all come from a girl aged 10 to 17 in good health and CMV-seropositive.

This sequence joins TRBV11-3 and TRBJ1-2; TRBD1 aligns across 9 bases. Trimming removed 3 bases from V and 7 bases from J; junction bases left unmatched: 3. Looked up from germline, CDR1 is SGHNT and CDR2 is YENEEA. This CDR3 has 13 residues. This CDR3 reads CASSLTGGGGYTF. The DNA of the CDR3 is TGTGCCAGCAGCTTGACAGGGGGTGGTGGCTACACCTTC.

The J gene is TRBJ2-1, the V gene TRBV6-1; 10 positions agree with TRBD2. The V and J ends lost 3 bases and 4 bases, in that order; junction bases with no gene match: 6. CDR3 size: 16 residues. In germline, CDR1 is MNHNS, CDR2 SASEGT. Here the CDR3 reads CASSDYLAGAYNEQFF. Written as DNA, the CDR3 is TGTGCCAGCAGTGACTATCTAGCGGGGGCTTACAATGAGCAGTTCTTC.

This clone has a handful of counts. This rearrangement joins TRBV15 to TRBJ2-2; no reliable D call. Per the germline V gene, CDR1 is LNHNV and CDR2 is YYDKDF (reference sequence). CDR3 length: 13 residues. Trimming left V 0 bases short and J 6 bases short, with 5 bases between. CDR3 sequence reads: CATSRDYAGELFF. For the CDR3, the DNA is TGTGCCACCAGCAGAGATTATGCCGGGGAGCTGTTTTTT.

In its sample, this clone was seen a few times. The gene calls are TRBV5-7 and TRBJ1-2; D is possibly TRBD1 (6 bases). TRBV5-7 is an open reading frame, and its role is uncertain. This CDR3 contains 15 residues. With 6 bases removed from V and 3 bases from J, the gap between germline ends came to 18 bases. The CDR3 DNA sequence: TGTGCCAGCACAGACAGGTTTCTAGAGGACTATGGCTACACCTTC. Translating it yields CASTDRFLEDYGYTF.

The rearrangement joins TRBV5-1 to TRBJ1-1, with unresolved D. The CDR3 totals 17 residues. V gave up 0 bases and J gave up 2 bases, with 17 bases separating them. Germline-derived CDR1 and CDR2 are SGHRS and YFSETQ. The CDR3 loop reads CASSLGYSPTPNTEAFF. In DNA form, the CDR3 reads TGCGCCAGCAGCTTGGGTTACAGCCCTACCCCTAACACTGAAGCTTTCTTT.

The chain carries TRBV6-5 and TRBJ2-7; D is unresolved. Germline assignment: CDR1 MNHEY and CDR2 SVGAGI. The CDR3 length is 12 residues. V was shortened by 4 bases and J by 0 bases, with 4 bases between the two germline ends. CDR3 amino acids: CASSSSSYEQYF. As DNA, the CDR3 is TGTGCCAGCAGTTCGAGCTCCTACGAGCAGTACTTC.

Regarding this clone: The sample holds other DNA sequences that translate to the same CDR3. V gene TRBV7-9 combines with J gene TRBJ1-1, with D possibly being TRBD1 (5 bases). The CDR3 has 12 residues. Germline CDR1 SEHNR, CDR2 FQNEAQ (reference sequence). V shed 1 base and J shed 6 bases, with 6 bases lying between them. This chain's CDR3 is CASSLGGAEAFF. For the CDR3, the DNA is TGTGCCAGCAGCTTAGGGGGGGCTGAAGCTTTCTTT.

The gene calls are TRBV2 and TRBJ1-2, with TRBD1 matching over 8 bases. The ends lost 7 bases at V and 0 bases at J; junction bases unmatched: 4. Germline lookup yields CDR1 SNHLY and CDR2 FYNNEI. The CDR3 is 14 amino acids. CDR3 region: CASKRTGSNYGYTF. The CDR3 nucleotides read TGTGCCAGCAAAAGGACAGGGTCTAACTATGGCTACACCTTC.

This sequence joins TRBV27 and TRBJ1-1; maybe TRBD1 (6 bases). The V gene's germline CDR1 is MNHEY and CDR2 SMNVEV (reference sequence). CDR3 size: 13 residues. With 6 bases removed from V and 4 bases from J, the gap between germline ends came to 12 bases. CDR3 coding DNA: TGTGCCAGCAGCAACAGGGTGAGCACTGAAGCTTTCTTT. As protein: CASSNRVSTEAFF.

The rearrangement uses TRBV19 and TRBJ1-1; D is possibly TRBD1 (5 bases). The CDR3 spans 15 residues. V was pared by 3 bases and J by 0 bases, with 11 bases between. Germline values: CDR1 LNHDA, CDR2 SQIVND (reference sequence). Here the CDR3 reads CASSMAGNLNTEAFF. CDR3 coding DNA: TGTGCCAGTAGTATGGCAGGGAATCTGAACACTGAAGCTTTCTTT.

This chain joins TRBV2 and TRBJ2-2, with a weak D call TRBD2 (5 bases). Per the germline V gene, CDR1 is SNHLY and CDR2 is FYNNEI. V lost 7 bases and J 2 bases, leaving 20 bases between the germline ends. CDR3 length: 17 residues. The DNA of the CDR3 is TGTGCCAGCAAAGATGGTGTCACTAGTGATAACACCGGGGAGCTGTTTTTT. It is translated as CASKDGVTSDNTGELFF.

This chain connects TRBV11-3 to TRBJ1-1, with 9 bases identical to TRBD1. J lost 2 bases, V lost 11 bases, and 6 bases had no gene match. Germline CDR1 SGHNT, CDR2 YENEEA. This CDR3 region has 13 residues. The CDR3 DNA is TGTGCCTCACGGACAGGGGCCAACACTGAAGCTTTCTTT. Its protein is CASRTGANTEAFF.

The V gene is TRBV30, the J gene TRBJ2-7; tentative D call: TRBD2 (5 bases). CDR1 is GTSNPN, CDR2 SVGIG, per germline (reference sequence). The length of the CDR3 is 13 residues. The V end was cut by 4 bases, the J end by 0 bases, with 10 bases between. The CDR3 protein is CAWTGMDSYEQYF. The CDR3 DNA reads as TGTGCCTGGACGGGAATGGACTCCTACGAGCAGTACTTC.

J is TRBJ2-7 and V is TRBV2; 13 nucleotides agree with TRBD2. V shed 3 bases and J 4 bases; nucleotides not matched to a gene: 3. Looked up from germline, CDR1 is SNHLY and CDR2 is FYNNEI. This CDR3 has 15 amino acids. The CDR3 DNA is TGTGCCAGCAGTGACCCGGGACTAGCGGGGTACGAGCAGTACTTC. Translating it yields CASSDPGLAGYEQYF.

The chain recombines TRBV7-9 with TRBJ2-2; 11 nucleotides line up with TRBD1. From germline, CDR1 is SEHNR and CDR2 FQNEAQ (reference sequence). This CDR3 is built from 15 residues. The V and J ends lost 6 bases and 7 bases, in that order; junction bases with no gene match: 7. CDR3 in DNA: TGTGCCAGCAGGCCGGACAGGGGGCGTCGCGGGGAGCTGTTTTTT. Amino acids: CASRPDRGRRGELFF.

The genes are TRBV9 and TRBJ2-1, with TRBD2 matching 13 bases. With 3 bases clipped from V and 2 bases from J, the junction kept 2 bases outside the gene matches. The germline gives CDR1 SGDLS, CDR2 YYNGEE. The CDR3 is 16 residues long. This chain's CDR3 is CASSATSGGAYNEQFF. Written as DNA, the CDR3 is TGTGCCAGCAGCGCCACTAGCGGGGGGGCCTACAATGAGCAGTTCTTC. Combining the CDR3 with reference TRBV9 and TRBJ2-1 gives the whole variable domain DSGVTQTPKHLITATGQRVTLRCSPRSGDLSVYWYQQSLDQGLQFLIQYYNGEERAKGNILERFSAQQFPDLHSELNLSSLELGDSALYFCASSATSGGAYNEQFFGPGTRLTVL.

The rearrangement joins TRBV5-8 to TRBJ1-1; tentatively, D is TRBD1 (5 bases). The CDR3 loop spans 15 amino acids. With 3 bases removed from V and 5 bases from J, the gap between germline ends came to 17 bases. The germline V gene has CDR1 SGHTS and CDR2 YDEGEE. Written as DNA, the CDR3 is TGTGCCAGCAGCTCCAGACTCGGGGGTGGGACTGAAGCTTTCTTT. This encodes CASSSRLGGGTEAFF. The entire variable domain, with the rest obtained from reference TRBV5-8 and TRBJ1-1, is as follows: EAGVTQSPTHLIKTRGQQATLRCSPISGHTSVYWYQQALGLGLQFLLWYDEGEERNRGNFPPRFSGRQFPNYSSELNVNALELEDSALYLCASSSRLGGGTEAFFGQGTRLTVV.

V and J are TRBV6-5 and TRBJ2-1, with 10 bases fitting TRBD2. The length of the CDR3 is 15 residues. CDR1 is MNHEY and CDR2 is SVGAGI in the germline V gene. V dropped 6 bases and J dropped 7; count of bases not matched to a gene: 9. CDR3 protein: CASRRAGGYKNEQFF. In nucleotides, the CDR3 is TGTGCCAGCAGGAGAGCGGGGGGGTATAAGAATGAGCAGTTCTTC.

The rearrangement joins TRBV7-6 to TRBJ1-1, with 7 bases identical to TRBD1. Germline CDR1 SGHVS, CDR2 FNYEAQ. This CDR3 is 13 amino acids long. V shed 5 bases, J shed 7 bases, and the junction held 7 bases outside the gene matches. CDR3 DNA sequence: TGTGCCAGCAGCCGGCGAGGGGGCCTTGAAGCTTTCTTT. Protein product: CASSRRGGLEAFF.

The chain carries TRBV29-1 and TRBJ2-7; a weak D match, TRBD2 (6 bases). Germline loops: CDR1 SQVTM, CDR2 ANQGSEA. V shed 7 bases and J shed 1 base, with 8 bases lying between them. The CDR3 has 11 residues. The CDR3 loop reads CSAGVSYEQYF. Written as DNA, the CDR3 is TGCAGCGCGGGGGTATCCTACGAGCAGTACTTC.

The chain uses TRBV15 and TRBJ1-2, with D possibly TRBD1 on 6 matching bases. The germline V gene encodes CDR1 LNHNV and CDR2 YYDKDF (reference sequence). This CDR3 is built from 13 residues. Trimming cost V 4 bases and J 4 bases, with 10 bases left between them. CDR3 DNA sequence: TGTGCCACCAGCACCGGGACACCCTATGGCTACACCTTC. Translated: CATSTGTPYGYTF.